This TCR beta chain is drawn from a study of OX40 agonist ivuxolimab in advanced cancers. For context, the study as a whole: Ivuxolimab was a fully human IgG2 agonistic monoclonal antibody targeting the costimulatory receptor OX40 (CD134). The purpose of peripheral TCRbeta sequencing was to test whether ivuxolimab changed TCR sequence diversity and led to clonal T-cell expansion. In the dose-escalation cohort, around four fifths of patients were male, and the mean age was roughly 60 years with a range of about 20 to 79. The paper describes the monotherapy dose-escalation part (N of about 52 patients) of the phase I trial of ivuxolimab. Partial responses were achieved by three dose-escalation patients, of whom one had hepatocellular carcinoma and two had cutaneous melanoma. Prior anti-PD-1, anti-PD-L1 or anti-CTLA-4 therapy was permitted, and 30% to 45% of dose-escalation patients had received checkpoint inhibitors. Intravenous ivuxolimab was administered to patients every 2 weeks at six dose levels: 0.01, 0.1, 0.3, 1.5, 3 and 10 mg/kg. Among the approximately 50 dose-escalation patients, around 20 had hepatocellular carcinoma, roughly 15 melanoma, 9 renal cell carcinoma and 9 head and neck cancer.

Looking up the germline V gene yields CDR1 KGHSH and CDR2 LQKENI. Spanning cysteine to phenylalanine, the CDR3 consists of 14 amino acids. Here the CDR3 DNA is all that survives: 42 bases in frame from base 1. Germline trimming amounts to 6 bases on V and 4 bases on J, with 7 as the count of junction bases outside the gene matches. Overall results and qualifications from the work: At doses from 0.1 to 3.0 mg/kg, clonal expansion was seen in both CD4+ and CD8+ blood T cells between baseline and week 6. In the 0.1-3.0 mg/kg groups, partial responders had among the lowest normalized peripheral clonal expansion, particularly in CD8+ T cells. The antigen specificity of the clonally expanded peripheral T cells was not determined. On average, CD8+ T cells showed more expanded clones than CD4+ T cells after ivuxolimab. Low levels of normalized T-cell clonal expansion were also seen in some patients who did not respond.

Patients with autoimmune disease history or receiving systemic immunosuppression were excluded from the trial. Peripheral blood for TCR sequencing was collected from all dose cohorts at baseline, on cycle 4 day 1, and on cycle 7 day 1. The samples were taken from a phase I, first-in-human, multicenter, open-label dose-escalation trial of ivuxolimab. The trial enrolled adults with locally advanced or metastatic head and neck squamous cell, hepatocellular, melanoma or renal cell carcinoma. Before TCR sequencing, CD4+ T cells and CD8+ T cells from peripheral blood were sorted into separate populations. To sequence the TCRbeta CDR3 region, genomic DNA was isolated from the sorted cells. The immunoSEQ Assay was used to sequence the TCRbeta CDR3 regions. TCRdb carries this immuneACCESS record with in-frame sequences only. Its versions omit some clonotypes, under half of them owing to an unresolved V gene in the studies checked, with the rest unexplained. The sample includes about 45,000 clones, with more than 80% observed a single time. The top ten clonotypes cover 15% of the sample.

About this clone itself: The target of this receptor is not known. Base qualities are not provided; no much larger clone lies one nucleotide away.

Recombination linked TRBV18 to TRBJ1-2, and 8 junctional nucleotides match TRBD1. This receptor was taken from an adult with an advanced solid tumor such as melanoma, head and neck, liver or kidney cancer. Source: CD4+ or CD8+ T cells sorted from blood, taken in a trial of the OX40 agonist ivuxolimab. The CDR3 region has the sequence CASSLTGDSYGYTF. The nucleotides are TGTGCCAGCTCCCTGACAGGGGATAGCTATGGCTACACCTTC.